Presented here are 22 T cell receptor beta chains from one specimen sequenced in a study of beta chain features in type 1 diabetes. Study results and limitations: TCRB CDR3 length was moderately but significantly reduced in all four CD4+ subsets of Type 1 diabetes patients.

These TCRs are of unknown antigen specificity. Since all of the isolated RNA was reverse transcribed, expressed TCRB transcripts were what got sequenced. Profiled with immunoSEQ multiplex PCR; TCRdb holds only in-frame clones, not every one. Of over 650,000 clones in the sample, over 12% are singletons; the top ten hold approximately 0.039%. The material sequenced was naive CD4+ T cells from blood. The receptors derive from a man between 18 and 29 years old with type 1 diabetes.

This clone has only a few counts. The gene calls are TRBV28 and TRBJ2-1, with 8 bases aligning to TRBD2. Germline loops: CDR1 MDHEN, CDR2 SYDVKM. V lost 4 bases, J lost 9 bases, and 5 bases stayed unmatched. This CDR3 has 13 residues. This chain's CDR3 is CASSSGTSGEQFF. In nucleotides, the CDR3 is TGTGCCAGCAGTTCCGGGACTAGTGGTGAGCAGTTCTTC.

This clone was picked up a small number of times. The chain links TRBV7-8 to TRBJ2-1; D perhaps matches TRBD1 (6 bases). Trimming left V 3 bases short and J 6 bases short, with 15 bases between. CDR3 length: 15 amino acids. Germline-derived CDR1 and CDR2 are SGHVS and FQNEAQ. In DNA, the CDR3 is TGTGCCAGCAGCTTTACAGGGTTCAGATCCAATGAGCAGTTCTTC. Translating it yields CASSFTGFRSNEQFF.

This chain connects TRBV30 to TRBJ1-1, with D unclear. The germline V gene has CDR1 GTSNPN and CDR2 SVGIG (reference sequence). The CDR3 has 13 amino acids. Trimming took off 0 bases at V and 1 base at J, with 6 bases between the two ends. The CDR3: CAWSVISNTEAFF. The CDR3 bases are TGTGCCTGGAGTGTAATTTCGAACACTGAAGCTTTCTTT.

This chain uses TRBV5-1 with TRBJ2-3; D gene ambiguous. Trimming took off 2 bases at V and 2 bases at J, with 12 bases between the two ends. The CDR3 runs 15 residues. In germline, CDR1 is SGHRS, CDR2 YFSETQ. The CDR3 loop is CASSLQYTLTDTQYF. DNA for the CDR3: TGCGCCAGCAGCTTACAGTACACGCTCACAGATACGCAGTATTTT.

The chain joins TRBV6-5 to TRBJ2-5; D not certain. V gave up 0 bases and J gave up 1 base, with 9 bases separating them. The germline V gene encodes CDR1 MNHEY and CDR2 SVGAGI. The CDR3 is 15 residues long. The CDR3, as DNA: TGTGCCAGCAGTTACTCAAGATTCCTCCAAGAGACCCAGTACTTC. This translates into CASSYSRFLQETQYF.

The chain couples TRBV9 to TRBJ2-7; D not resolved. Trimming removed 3 bases from V and 7 bases from J, with 11 bases in between. This CDR3 has 12 residues. CDR1 and CDR2 (germline): SGDLS, YYNGEE. The CDR3 nucleotides read TGTGCCAGCAGCGGGGGATCCTGGGAGCAGTACTTC. Encoded protein: CASSGGSWEQYF. Full variable domain (remainder filled in from reference TRBV9 and TRBJ2-7): DSGVTQTPKHLITATGQRVTLRCSPRSGDLSVYWYQQSLDQGLQFLIQYYNGEERAKGNILERFSAQQFPDLHSELNLSSLELGDSALYFCASSGGSWEQYFGPGTRLTVT.

The chain joins TRBV5-4 to TRBJ2-1, with D possibly being TRBD1 (6 bases). The V gene's germline CDR1 is SGHNT and CDR2 YYREEE (reference sequence). The CDR3 totals 13 residues. V was trimmed by 0 bases and J by 8 bases, leaving 9 bases between them. CDR3 nucleotides: TGTGCCAGCAGCTTGGGAACAGGGTATGAGCAGTTCTTC. It specifies CASSLGTGYEQFF.

The chain links TRBV29-1 to TRBJ2-7; D remains unclear. This CDR3 is 13 amino acids long. V was cut by 2 bases and J by 3 bases, with 11 bases left in between. CDR1 and CDR2 from the germline V gene are SQVTM and ANQGSEA. The chain's CDR3 is CSVEWQEDYEQYF. The CDR3 DNA follows: TGCAGCGTTGAATGGCAGGAAGACTACGAGCAGTACTTC.

The genes are TRBV6-6 and TRBJ1-5; D gene uncertain. The ends were cut back, 7 bases at V and 0 bases at J, with 7 bases in the middle. CDR3 length equals 13 residues. Germline assignment: CDR1 MNHNY and CDR2 SVGAGI (reference sequence). The CDR3 region has the DNA TGTGCCAGCACTGACATTAGCAATCAGCCCCAGCATTTT. Protein: CASTDISNQPQHF.

This chain connects TRBV29-1 to TRBJ2-2, with D uncertain. The CDR3 has 11 residues. CDR1 SQVTM and CDR2 ANQGSEA come from the germline V gene. V gave up 3 bases and J gave up 4 bases, with 3 bases separating them. The chain's CDR3 is CSVEVTGELFF. In nucleotides, the CDR3 is TGCAGCGTTGAGGTCACCGGGGAGCTGTTTTTT.

This clone was recorded a few times. Different DNA sequences within this sample yield the same CDR3. The chain links TRBV18 to TRBJ2-5; D remains unclear. Germline lookup yields CDR1 KGHSH and CDR2 LQKENI. The CDR3 covers 14 residues. Trimming left V 0 bases short and J 4 bases short, with 9 bases between. CDR3 residues: CASSPPSSGETQYF. CDR3 in DNA: TGTGCCAGCTCACCACCTAGCAGTGGAGAGACCCAGTACTTC.

The chain uses TRBV2 and TRBJ1-5; D perhaps matches TRBD1 (5 bases). There are 14 residues in the CDR3. Germline assignment: CDR1 SNHLY and CDR2 FYNNEI. The ends were cut back, 6 bases at V and 6 bases at J, with 15 bases in the middle. The CDR3 region is CASRPGGPLQPQHF. Here the CDR3 DNA reads TGTGCCAGCAGACCGGGGGGTCCCCTTCAGCCCCAGCATTTT. The full variable domain, its missing parts supplied by reference TRBV2 and TRBJ1-5, is EPEVTQTPSHQVTQMGQEVILRCVPISNHLYFYWYRQILGQKVEFLVSFYNNEISEKSEIFDDQFSVERPDGSNFTLKIRSTKLEDSAMYFCASRPGGPLQPQHFGDGTRLSIL.

The chain uses TRBV7-9 and TRBJ2-3; possibly TRBD2 for D (6 bases). The CDR3 is made up of 17 amino acids. V was trimmed by 6 bases and J by 0 bases, leaving 19 bases between them. Germline CDR1 is SEHNR and CDR2 is FQNEAQ (reference sequence). The CDR3 DNA follows: TGTGCCAGCAGTCCTAAACCGGGACTGACTAGCACAGATACGCAGTATTTT. Translation gives CASSPKPGLTSTDTQYF.

This clone was detected a few times. The V and J genes are TRBV5-1 and TRBJ2-7; D is perhaps TRBD1 (5 bases). The CDR3 is 16 residues long. Trimming took off 0 bases at V and 2 bases at J, with 15 bases between the two ends. Germline lookup yields CDR1 SGHRS and CDR2 YFSETQ. CDR3: CASSLENRNVAYEQYF. In DNA form, the CDR3 reads TGCGCCAGCAGCTTGGAGAACAGGAATGTCGCCTACGAGCAGTACTTC.

The DNA for the CDR3 is TGTGCCAGCAGCTTGAGGTCGGAGGGACGGATCCTCTACGAGCAGTACTTC. This sequence encodes CASSLRSEGRILYEQYF. The V and J genes are TRBV7-2 and TRBJ2-7, with D possibly TRBD2 on 6 matching bases. Trimming removed 3 bases at V and 3 bases at J, with 21 bases between. Germline loops: CDR1 SGHTA, CDR2 FQGNSA. The CDR3 runs 17 residues. The full variable domain, rest sourced from reference TRBV7-2 and TRBJ2-7, is GAGVSQSPSNKVTEKGKDVELRCDPISGHTALYWYRQSLGQGLEFLIYFQGNSAPDKSGLPSDRFSAERTGGSVSTLTIQRTQQEDSAVYLCASSLRSEGRILYEQYFGPGTRLTVT.

This sequence joins TRBV7-6 and TRBJ1-4, with 7 bases lining up with TRBD1. V lost 4 bases, J lost 2 bases, and 4 bases stayed unmatched. Germline-derived CDR1 and CDR2 are SGHVS and FNYEAQ. The CDR3 loop spans 15 amino acids. In nucleotides, the CDR3 is TGTGCCAGCAGCTCTCAGGGGGGGACTAATGAAAAACTGTTTTTT. Protein sequence: CASSSQGGTNEKLFF.

This clone was found a few times. The chain has TRBV30 and TRBJ1-2; D ambiguous. Germline lookup yields CDR1 GTSNPN and CDR2 SVGIG (reference sequence). CDR3 length: 14 residues. Trimming shortened V by 0 bases and J by 10 bases, and 18 bases separated the two germline ends. CDR3 nucleotides: TGTGCCTGGAGTGTCCCGCGGCGCATGAAGAACTACACCTTC. Its protein is CAWSVPRRMKNYTF.

The chain carries TRBV11-1 and TRBJ2-7; 9 bases are a match to TRBD1. Trimming removed 2 bases from V and 3 bases from J; junction bases left unmatched: 5. The CDR3 has 15 residues. CDR1 SGHAT and CDR2 FQDESV come from the germline V gene (reference sequence). The CDR3 here is CASSLYTDRGYEQYF. The CDR3 DNA follows: TGTGCCAGCAGCTTATATACGGACAGGGGCTACGAGCAGTACTTC.

V usage is TRBV25-1 and J usage is TRBJ2-5; D unclear. The V gene lost 1 base and the J gene lost 0 bases, with 9 bases spanning the gap. The CDR3 is 15 amino acids. CDR1 and CDR2 from the germline V gene are MGHDK and SYGVNS. CDR3 in amino acids: CASSESGWYQETQYF. CDR3 nucleotides: TGTGCCAGCAGTGAATCCGGTTGGTACCAAGAGACCCAGTACTTC.

This clone has more than one count but fewer than ten. V gene TRBV10-2 combines with J gene TRBJ2-1; D unresolved. V lost 0 bases, J lost 3 bases, and 9 bases lay in between. Germline V gene sequence: CDR1 WSHSY, CDR2 SAAADI. The CDR3 spans 15 residues. In nucleotides, the CDR3 is TGCGCCAGCAGTGAGTCGGGCGGAAACTACAATGAGCAGTTCTTC. Translation: CASSESGGNYNEQFF.

The rearrangement joins TRBV28 to TRBJ2-3, with 10 nucleotides matching TRBD2. CDR1 is MDHEN and CDR2 is SYDVKM in the germline V gene. The CDR3 spans 13 residues. Trimming cost V 5 bases and J 6 bases; bases outside gene matches: 2. In DNA, the CDR3 is TGTGCCAGCAGTGGTAGCGGGAGGGATACGCAGTATTTT. Translation gives CASSGSGRDTQYF.

This clone showed up just a few times. This chain joins TRBV7-3 and TRBJ2-2; tentative D call: TRBD1 (6 bases). The germline V gene encodes CDR1 SGHTA and CDR2 FQGTGA. The CDR3 has 16 amino acids. V gave up 2 bases and J gave up 1 base, with 11 bases separating them. The CDR3 DNA reads TGTGCCAGCAGCTTACTGGGGGCAATGAACACCGGGGAGCTGTTTTTT. Amino acids: CASSLLGAMNTGELFF.